The text below deals with one T cell receptor beta chain. This clone was detected only once. It has no known antigen specificity. Per-nucleotide qualities are absent, and no much larger clonotype sits a single base away. The sample originates from a study of cytomegalovirus exposure and HLA in healthy donors (dated by TCRdb to about 2017). A note on the overall study: A later analysis indicated that the 120 or so validation repertoires were generated on the platform also employed for the approximately 670 repertoires of the first cohort. The aim of the study was to test whether cataloging public T cell receptors could identify signatures of past pathogen exposure. Along with the roughly 670-subject first cohort, a separate validation cohort of more than 90 different subjects was used. To predict cytomegalovirus infection status, the study combined high-throughput TCR immunosequencing, statistical association of individual TCRs with disease status, and machine learning. Here is what the overall study found, with its caveats: The validation cohort had no HLA typing available for a later analysis, so co-occurrence within that cohort was assessed over all 130 or so repertoires. The study gave a list of some 150 TCR beta chains associated with cytomegalovirus. Three of the identified cytomegalovirus-associated TCR beta chains were confirmed in vitro to be specific for cytomegalovirus antigens. Most TCR sequences were observed very rarely across donors, whereas some public TCRs were present in many individuals. Of the cluster scores, roughly 95% were above 0 in a later analysis, which found that TCRs clustered in the first cohort also tended to co-occur in the roughly 130 validation repertoires. The authors suggested that the approach could potentially be generalized to other disease states and immunological phenotypes. In both the original and validation cohorts, the classifier was reported to diagnose cytomegalovirus status with high specificity and sensitivity.

Donors formed part of the validation cohort, which comprised 95 to 150 subjects and was distinct from the first cohort of 666 subjects. Receptors were amplified or captured by the immunoSEQ multiplex PCR assay. The paper's processing steps were these. A statistical classification framework was built for diagnosing cytomegalovirus status from the catalog of TCR beta chain sequences. TCRdb retrieved this table from immuneACCESS and kept in-frame rearrangements only. Not all clones are present; in checked studies, unresolved V genes account for under half, and no reason is known for the remainder. V, J and clone size derive from that table, while D and trimming were established from the DNA sequence. A total of some 140,000 clones appear in this sample, 80% to 90% of them only once. The ten largest make up less than 3.5% of the sample. Taken from the germline V gene, the CDR1 and CDR2 loops are MNHNS and SASEGT. From the cysteine through the phenylalanine, the CDR3 covers 14 amino acids. Only CDR3 DNA remains: 42 bases, in frame from the first base. Trimming leaves V shorter by 4 bases and J shorter by 4 bases, with the junction holding 6 bases beyond the gene matches.

The chain is made from TRBV6-1 and TRBJ1-1; 7 of the junction bases match TRBD1. The sequencing sample was made of PBMCs. The TCR was taken from a man between 18 and 29 years old in good health and CMV-seronegative. In nucleotides, the sequence is TGTGCCAGCAGTGGTCAGGGGGGCGGCACTGAAGCTTTCTTT. Its translation reads: CASSGQGGGTEAFF.